This T cell receptor (beta chain) was sequenced in a study of cytomegalovirus exposure and HLA in healthy donors. Overall study context: Early released data had about 80 million unique TCRs, all coming from HLA-typed donors. Study conclusions and caveats: Later analysis placed DRB1 highest and HLA-C lowest in TCR association rates, which differed by HLA locus.

V was pared by 3 bases and J by 7 bases, with 9 bases of the junction left unmatched. The CDR3 totals 14 residues. From germline, CDR1 is MNHNY and CDR2 SVGAGI (reference sequence). Of note for this clone: Its antigen remains unidentified.

The primer mix had 60 Vbeta and 13 Jbeta primers. Using immunoSEQ multiplex PCR, the repertoire was profiled, and TCRdb retains in-frame clones only, with some absent. The table includes more than 95,000 clones, around 75% detected once. The sequencing sample was made of PBMCs. This rearrangement joins TRBV6-6 to TRBJ2-7, with TRBD1 identical over 7 bases. The TCR comes from a woman between 18 and 29 years old in good health and CMV-seronegative. CDR3 sequence: CASSYPGQWREQYF. The CDR3 coding sequence is TGTGCCAGCAGTTATCCGGGACAGTGGCGTGAGCAGTACTTC.